The rows below give T cell receptor beta chains drawn from one sample of a study of patients and donors after allogeneic stem cell transplantation. TCRdb redid the calling of the RT-PCR reads with MiXCR, one entry per CDR3 protein. The sample carries 200,000 to 250,000 distinct CDR3 sequences, approximately 14% recorded once. The sequencing sample was made of blood, either unsorted or a sorted T cell fraction (not recorded which). Every receptor here comes from a human donor who was either an allogeneic HSCT recipient or a stem cell or donor lymphocyte infusion donor (not recorded which). It is not recorded whose cells these are; they may come from a transplant donor. Each CDR3 is given with its conserved first and last residue. A D gene is named only where the DNA matches it firmly. The size field is filled for only some rows; it gives once, few, many or a size class.

cdr3_length,v_call,clone_size,d_call,j_call,cdr3_nt,cdr3_aa
15,TRBV5-1,-,TRBD2,TRBJ2-7,TGCGCCAGCAGCTCGTCCGGGACTAGCTCCCACGAGCAGTACTTC,CASSSSGTSSHEQYF
13,TRBV5-1,-,-,TRBJ2-7,TGCGCCAGCAGCCTGGGGTCCTACTACGAGCAGTACTTC,CASSLGSYYEQYF
12,TRBV12-3/TRBV12-4,few,-,TRBJ2-7,TGTGCCAGCAGCCCCAAGTTAAGCGAGCAGTACTTC,CASSPKLSEQYF
17,TRBV9,-,TRBD1,TRBJ1-6,TGTGCCAGCAGCGCATCCCCAGGACAGGGTGAGAATTCACCCCTCCACTTT,CASSASPGQGENSPLHF
14,TRBV6-5,-,-,TRBJ2-5,TGTGCCAGCAGTTCCATAACAGGGCTAGAGACCCAGTACTTC,CASSSITGLETQYF
16,TRBV6-2/TRBV6-3,few,TRBD2,TRBJ2-7,TGTGCCAGCAGTCCAATACTAGCGGGGGACTCCTACGAGCAGTACTTC,CASSPILAGDSYEQYF
16,TRBV5-1,few,TRBD2,TRBJ2-1,TGCGCCAGCAGCTTGGCTGCGGGAGGCAGGTACAATGAGCAGTTCTTC,CASSLAAGGRYNEQFF
13,TRBV30,few,-,TRBJ1-5,TGTGCCTGGAGCTCGGGGGCGAGTCAGCCCCAGCATTTT,CAWSSGASQPQHF
16,TRBV7-2,many,-,TRBJ2-5,TGTGCCAGCAGCCGGATGGGGGGTGGTGGTTGGGAGACCCAGTACTTC,CASSRMGGGGWETQYF
20,TRBV11-2,few,TRBD2,TRBJ2-2,TGTGCCAGCAGGAATCCGGGACTAGCGGGAGGGCCCTCCGACACCGGGGAGCTGTTTTTT,CASRNPGLAGGPSDTGELFF
14,TRBV5-1,many,-,TRBJ2-2,TGCGCCAGCAGCCCCTTTGAGCGCACCGGGGAGCTGTTTTTT,CASSPFERTGELFF
15,TRBV6-5,few,-,TRBJ1-1,TGTGCCAGCAGTTACACCTTAGGGATCTCCACTGAAGCTTTCTTT,CASSYTLGISTEAFF
17,TRBV5-1,few,TRBD1,TRBJ1-1,TGCGCCAGCAGCTTGGGAGGGGCGACAGGGGTCGGCACTGAAGCTTTCTTT,CASSLGGATGVGTEAFF
15,TRBV19,-,-,TRBJ1-2,TGTGCCAGTAGTCGTCAGCCAGGGAGTGCTCTGGGCTACACCTTC,CASSRQPGSALGYTF
15,TRBV4-3,-,-,TRBJ2-5,TGCGCCAGCAGCCAAGATCTTGGGGGTGGGGAGACCCAGTACTTC,CASSQDLGGGETQYF
13,TRBV23-1,few,-,TRBJ2-7,TGCGCCAGCAGTCCCTCAGACTGGTACGAGCAGTACTTC,CASSPSDWYEQYF
13,TRBV20-1,-,-,TRBJ1-1,TGCAGGGGGTGGACAGACATGAACACTGAAGCTTTCTTT,CRGWTDMNTEAFF
15,TRBV25-1,few,TRBD1,TRBJ1-4,TGTGCCAGCAGTGAGCTCGGGACAGTTAATGAAAAACTGTTTTTT,CASSELGTVNEKLFF
13,TRBV2,-,-,TRBJ2-5,TGTGCCACCCACCGGGACAACCAAGAGACCCAGTACTTC,CATHRDNQETQYF
13,TRBV2,-,TRBD2,TRBJ2-5,TGTGCCAGCTATGGGAGGGTTGTGGAGACCCAGTACTTC,CASYGRVVETQYF
15,TRBV14,-,TRBD1,TRBJ1-4,TGTGCCAGCAGCCCCTGGACAGGGGCTGATGAAAAACTGTTTTTT,CASSPWTGADEKLFF
14,TRBV20-1,many,-,TRBJ2-3,TGCAGTGCTAGAGTAGGGGGGAGCACAGATACGCAGTATTTT,CSARVGGSTDTQYF
14,TRBV27,few,-,TRBJ2-3,TGTGCCAGCAGTTTATCGGAGAGCACAGATACGCAGTATTTT,CASSLSESTDTQYF
14,TRBV12-3/TRBV12-4,-,TRBD1,TRBJ2-3,TGTGCCAGCAGTCGACAGGGGGCTACAGATACGCAGTATTTT,CASSRQGATDTQYF
14,TRBV19,-,-,TRBJ2-5,TGTGCCAGTAGTGCCCAACGAGGTGGGGAGACCCAGTACTTC,CASSAQRGGETQYF
16,TRBV20-1,-,TRBD2,TRBJ2-4,TGCAGTGCTCCCGGACTAGCGGCCTTAGCCAAAAACATTCAGTACTTC,CSAPGLAALAKNIQYF
17,TRBV10-1,-,TRBD2,TRBJ2-3,TGCGCCAGCAGTGAGTCGCTGACTAGCGGTCCAACAGATACGCAGTATTTT,CASSESLTSGPTDTQYF
15,TRBV5-5,few,-,TRBJ2-5,TGTGCCAGCAGCTTGGGGGATTTGGGTTTGGAGACCCAGTACTTC,CASSLGDLGLETQYF
19,TRBV12-5,-,-,TRBJ2-7,TGTGCTAGTGGTTTGGCGAACATCCGGACAGCCACAAATCTCTACGAGCAGTACTTC,CASGLANIRTATNLYEQYF
16,TRBV5-4,many,TRBD1,TRBJ1-1,TGTGCCAGCAGCTTAGGGGGGAAGGGGGCAAACACTGAAGCTTTCTTT,CASSLGGKGANTEAFF
16,TRBV11-2,-,TRBD1,TRBJ1-2,TGTGCCAGCAGCAAAAGACTCCGCGACAGGGTCTATGGCTACACCTTC,CASSKRLRDRVYGYTF
15,TRBV20-1,many,-,TRBJ2-1,TGCAGTGCTAGAGGGGTGGGGAGCTCCTACAATGAGCAGTTCTTC,CSARGVGSSYNEQFF
18,TRBV6-2/TRBV6-3,few,TRBD2,TRBJ2-3,TGTGCCAGCAGACCGGGACTAGCGGGGGGACCCCTCCTGGATACGCAGTATTTT,CASRPGLAGGPLLDTQYF
16,TRBV6-1,few,-,TRBJ1-5,TGTGCCAGCATGAACGGGGGGGTCGATAGCAATCAGCCCCAGCATTTT,CASMNGGVDSNQPQHF
12,TRBV5-1,few,-,TRBJ2-3,TGCGCCAGCAGCCTCAACACAGATACGCAGTATTTT,CASSLNTDTQYF
14,TRBV29-1,few,TRBD1,TRBJ1-2,TGCAGCGCAACAGGGGGCAGTGGTAACTATGGCTACACCTTC,CSATGGSGNYGYTF
13,TRBV28,once,-,TRBJ2-1,TGTGCCAGCAGTTCTGACAGTAACAATGAGCAGTTCTTC,CASSSDSNNEQFF
12,TRBV20-1,-,-,TRBJ2-7,TGCAGTGCTATCGGCTCGGGGTTCGCGCAGTACTTC,CSAIGSGFAQYF
12,TRBV11-2,-,-,TRBJ2-7,TGTGCCAGCAGCACCAACCCTTGGGAGCAGTACTTC,CASSTNPWEQYF
13,TRBV5-4,-,TRBD1,TRBJ2-4,TGTGCCAGCAGCGCACAGGGGGCAAACATTCAGTACTTC,CASSAQGANIQYF
15,TRBV7-2,few,-,TRBJ2-7,TGTGCCAGCAGCCCCGGAGGGCGGATGCTTTACGAGCAGTACTTC,CASSPGGRMLYEQYF
13,TRBV6-1,many,-,TRBJ1-2,TGTGCCAGCAGTGAGACGGGGAACTATGGCTACACCTTC,CASSETGNYGYTF
13,TRBV10-3,many,TRBD1,TRBJ1-5,TGTGCCATCAGAGGACAGGAGAATCAGCCCCAGCATTTT,CAIRGQENQPQHF
14,TRBV19,many,TRBD1,TRBJ1-2,TGTGCCAGTAGCAAGAACAGGGGATACTATGGCTACACCTTC,CASSKNRGYYGYTF
14,TRBV3-1,-,-,TRBJ1-2,TGTGCCAGCAGCCAAGGTTTCGGGTTGGTAGGCTACACCTTC,CASSQGFGLVGYTF
17,TRBV4-2,few,-,TRBJ2-3,TGTGCCAGCAGCCCGAACCGGGACTTATTATACACAGATACGCAGTATTTT,CASSPNRDLLYTDTQYF
14,TRBV5-5,few,-,TRBJ1-2,TGTGCCAGCAGCTCAGGGGATTTGAGCTATGGCTACACCTTC,CASSSGDLSYGYTF
17,TRBV2,-,-,TRBJ2-5,TGTGCCAGCAGTACGACTCCAACTAGGGCGGACCAAGAGACCCAGTACTTC,CASSTTPTRADQETQYF
16,TRBV6-1,-,TRBD2,TRBJ2-5,TGTGCCAGCAGTACTTCAGCGGGGGGGGGATGGGAGACCCAGTACTTC,CASSTSAGGGWETQYF
14,TRBV5-1,many,-,TRBJ1-2,TGCGCCAGCAGCTCAGGAGGGGGGAACTATGGCTACACCTTC,CASSSGGGNYGYTF
16,TRBV7-2,many,TRBD2,TRBJ2-5,TGTGCCAGCAGCGTGGGACTAGCGAGCTCCCAAGAGACCCAGTACTTC,CASSVGLASSQETQYF
13,TRBV7-3,-,TRBD2,TRBJ2-1,TGTGCCAGCAGCTTAGGGACTATGAATGAGCAGTTCTTC,CASSLGTMNEQFF
16,TRBV24-1,few,-,TRBJ2-2,TGTGCCACCAGTGCGCGATCCCCTCGGGACACCGGGGAGCTGTTTTTT,CATSARSPRDTGELFF
13,TRBV2,many,-,TRBJ1-1,TGTGCCAGCAGTGACAGGCTGGACACTGAAGCTTTCTTT,CASSDRLDTEAFF
15,TRBV7-2,once,TRBD1,TRBJ2-7,TGTGCCAGCAGCTTAGCTTCGGGACAGGACTACGAGCAGTACTTC,CASSLASGQDYEQYF
17,TRBV6-2/TRBV6-3,many,-,TRBJ2-7,TGTGCCAGCAGTTACGACCGCTTAAACAAATTCTCCTACGAGCAGTACTTC,CASSYDRLNKFSYEQYF